This entry describes one TCR beta chain. Its antigen remains unknown. This sample is part of a study of OX40 agonist ivuxolimab in advanced cancers. Study results and limitations: There were also nonresponders showing low normalized T-cell clonal expansion.

People who had autoimmune disease history or systemic immunosuppression were excluded. Assay: immunoSEQ multiplex PCR; the TCRdb copy retains only in-frame clones and omits some. The sample contains around 30,000 clones, roughly four fifths of which appear only once. This sequence was found in an adult with an advanced solid tumor such as melanoma, head and neck, liver or kidney cancer. The sample here was CD4+ or CD8+ T cells sorted from blood, taken in a trial of the OX40 agonist ivuxolimab.

The CDR3 region is CASMDRGTEAFF. As DNA, the CDR3 is TGTGCCAGTATGGACCGGGGGACTGAAGCTTTCTTT. The chain combines TRBV19 with TRBJ1-1; possible D gene TRBD1, 5 bases. Trimming stripped 7 bases from V and 5 bases from J, with 11 bases between. Germline CDR1 LNHDA, CDR2 SQIVND (reference sequence). This CDR3 is 12 amino acids long.